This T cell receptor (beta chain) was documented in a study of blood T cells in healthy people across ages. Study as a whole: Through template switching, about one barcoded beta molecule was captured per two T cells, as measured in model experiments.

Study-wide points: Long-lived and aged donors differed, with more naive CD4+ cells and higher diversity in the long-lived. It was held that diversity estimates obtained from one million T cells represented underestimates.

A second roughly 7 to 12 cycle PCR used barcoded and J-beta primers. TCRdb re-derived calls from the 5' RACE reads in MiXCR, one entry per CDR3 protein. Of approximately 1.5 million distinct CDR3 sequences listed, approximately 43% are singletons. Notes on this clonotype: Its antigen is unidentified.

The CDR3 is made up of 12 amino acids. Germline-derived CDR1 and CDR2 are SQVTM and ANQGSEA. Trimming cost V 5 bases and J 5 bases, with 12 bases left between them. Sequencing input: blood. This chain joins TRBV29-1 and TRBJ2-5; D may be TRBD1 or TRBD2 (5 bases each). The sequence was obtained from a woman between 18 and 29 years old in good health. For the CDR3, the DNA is TGCAGCGTTAAGTCCTGGGGGGAGACCCAGTACTTC. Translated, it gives CSVKSWGETQYF.